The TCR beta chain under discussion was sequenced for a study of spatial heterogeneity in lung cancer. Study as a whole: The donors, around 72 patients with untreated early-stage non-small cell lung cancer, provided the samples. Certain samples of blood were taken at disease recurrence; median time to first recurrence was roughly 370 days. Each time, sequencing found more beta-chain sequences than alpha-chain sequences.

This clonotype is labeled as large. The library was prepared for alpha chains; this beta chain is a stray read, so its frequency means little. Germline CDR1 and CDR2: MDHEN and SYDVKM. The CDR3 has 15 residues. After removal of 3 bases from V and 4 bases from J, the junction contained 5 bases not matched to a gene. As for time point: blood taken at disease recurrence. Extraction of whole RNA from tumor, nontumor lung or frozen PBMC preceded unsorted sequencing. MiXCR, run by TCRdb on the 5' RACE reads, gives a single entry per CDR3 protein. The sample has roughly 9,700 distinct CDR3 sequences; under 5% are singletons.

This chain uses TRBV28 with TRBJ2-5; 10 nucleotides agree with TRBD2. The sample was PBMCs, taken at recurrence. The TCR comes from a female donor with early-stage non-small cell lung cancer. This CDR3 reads CASSFPPSGRETQYF. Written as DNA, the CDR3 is TGTGCCAGCAGTTTCCCTCCTAGCGGGAGAGAGACCCAGTACTTC.